This passage covers 4 T cell receptor beta chains from one sample sequenced in a study of PD-L1 blockade in urothelial cancer. Profiling relied on immunoSEQ multiplex PCR, and the TCRdb table lists in-frame clones only, not all of them. The sample consists of tens of thousands of clones, around 86% of them appearing once. The sequencing here drew on PBMCs, taken around atezolizumab (anti-PD-L1) treatment. The receptor set was obtained from a man aged 50-59 years with urothelial cancer.

This clone was observed once. This rearrangement joins TRBV6-1 to TRBJ2-1; perhaps TRBD2 as D (6 bases). Trimming shortened V by 4 bases and J by 8 bases, and 15 bases separated the two germline ends. The germline CDR1 and CDR2 sequences are MNHNS and SASEGT. The CDR3 has 14 amino acids. CDR3 sequence: CASSGIREADEQFF. DNA of the CDR3: TGTGCCAGCAGTGGTATAAGGGAGGCGGATGAGCAGTTCTTC.

The genes are TRBV27 and TRBJ1-2; D is possibly TRBD1 (5 bases). Germline V gene sequence: CDR1 MNHEY, CDR2 SMNVEV (reference sequence). Trimming removed 6 bases at V and 4 bases at J, with 21 bases between. This CDR3 region has 16 residues. Here the CDR3 DNA reads TGTGCCAGCAGGGGGCCTTTGGGCCGTGGTTCCTATGGCTACACCTTC. Its protein product is CASRGPLGRGSYGYTF.

The chain links TRBV14 to TRBJ2-7; TRBD2 aligns across 9 bases. The junction had 5 bases not matched to a gene; V was cut back by 4 bases and J by 4 bases. Germline V lookup: CDR1 SGHDN, CDR2 FVKESK. The CDR3 is 14 amino acids. CDR3 DNA: TGTGCCAGCAGCCCGGCGGGAGGGGGGTACGAGCAGTACTTC. Amino acid sequence: CASSPAGGGYEQYF.

The rearrangement links TRBV19 to TRBJ2-2, with D perhaps matching TRBD2 (6 bases). V lost 6 bases and J lost 1, with 15 bases in between. Germline lookup yields CDR1 LNHDA and CDR2 SQIVND (reference sequence). The CDR3 covers 16 residues. Here the CDR3 DNA reads TGTGCCAGTAGGAAACTAGCTTTTGGGAACACCGGGGAGCTGTTTTTT. Its protein is CASRKLAFGNTGELFF.